In this sample, the clone carrying this T cell receptor (beta chain) turned up many times. Its specificity is unknown. A read error is possible here, since a much larger clone lies one base away. It was on clinical symptoms, serum thyroxine, TRAb, thyroid ultrasound and orbital computed tomography that diagnosis relied. PBMCs were isolated by Ficoll-Paque density gradient centrifugation, using 8 to 10 ml of fresh peripheral blood as the starting material. Germline CDR1 and CDR2: MNHEY and SVGAGI. The CDR3 loop spans 15 amino acids. This sample was taken from a study of Graves' ophthalmopathy and Graves' hyperthyroidism. Study conclusions and caveats: This model predicted ophthalmopathy progression (sensitivity about 67%, specificity 72% to 85%). Most expanded clonotypes from thyroid (those above 0.001 frequency) were also found in blood.

Beta-chain TCR CDR3 regions were amplified from RNA transcripts. RT-PCR with HTBI primers came first, then second-round multiplex PCR. TCRdb fed the multiplex PCR reads into MiXCR, producing one record per CDR3 protein. Counted here are some 400,000 distinct CDR3 sequences, around 17% occurring once; the ten biggest clones make up around 1.5%. This sequence joins TRBV6-5 and TRBJ1-2; D unresolved. The specimen was peripheral blood. The sequence was collected from a woman younger than 35 with Graves' ophthalmopathy. The CDR3 spells CAGSYSGRRAYGYTF. The CDR3 coding sequence is TGTGCCGGCAGTTACTCCGGGAGGAGGGCCTATGGCTACACCTTC.